This T cell receptor (beta chain) was sequenced in a study of T cell responses to AZD1222 COVID-19 vaccine. Whole-study findings and limits: There were repertoire samples only from the period after the peak T cell response. Possibly, clonal diversity was underestimated; donors were largely white British and included more females.

This CDR3 contains 16 residues. Trimming took 5 bases from V and 5 from J; bases not matched to a gene: 8. Germline CDR1 is MNHEY and CDR2 is SMNVEV (reference sequence). Sequenced by immunoSEQ multiplex PCR; TCRdb stores in-frame clones only, minus some. The sample records about 190,000 clones, about nine tenths being singletons. In regard to this clone: Its antigen is undetermined.

The chain carries TRBV27 and TRBJ2-3, with TRBD2 identical over 12 bases. The sequence was collected from an adult in good health. Sequencing used peripheral blood, obtained on day 0 of AZD1222 vaccination. The CDR3 DNA reads TGTGCCAGCAGTCCCGCTAGCGGGAGGGAAGTAGATACGCAGTATTTT. This encodes CASSPASGREVDTQYF.